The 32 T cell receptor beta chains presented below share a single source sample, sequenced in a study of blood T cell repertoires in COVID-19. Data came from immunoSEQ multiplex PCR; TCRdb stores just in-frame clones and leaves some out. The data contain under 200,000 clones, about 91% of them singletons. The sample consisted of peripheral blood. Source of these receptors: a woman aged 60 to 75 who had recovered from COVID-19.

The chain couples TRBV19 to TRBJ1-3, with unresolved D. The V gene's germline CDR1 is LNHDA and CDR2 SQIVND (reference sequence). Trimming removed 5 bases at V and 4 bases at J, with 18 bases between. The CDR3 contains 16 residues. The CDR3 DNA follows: TGTGCCAGTAGTCTATCGTCCCCACCGAGAGGAAACACCATATATTTT. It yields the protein CASSLSSPPRGNTIYF.

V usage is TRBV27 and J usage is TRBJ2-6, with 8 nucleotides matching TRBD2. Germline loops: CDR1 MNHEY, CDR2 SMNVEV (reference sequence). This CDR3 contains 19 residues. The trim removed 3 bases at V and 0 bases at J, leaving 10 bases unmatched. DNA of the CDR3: TGTGCCAGCAGTTTGTCGGGGGGGGCGATGGTCTCTGGGGCCAACGTCCTGACTTTC. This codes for CASSLSGGAMVSGANVLTF.

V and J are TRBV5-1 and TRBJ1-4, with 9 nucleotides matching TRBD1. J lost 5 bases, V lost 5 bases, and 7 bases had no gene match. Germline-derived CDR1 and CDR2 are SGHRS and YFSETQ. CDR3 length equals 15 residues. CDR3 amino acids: CASSLTGQGNEKLFF. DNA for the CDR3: TGCGCCAGCAGTTTAACTGGACAGGGGAATGAAAAACTGTTTTTT.

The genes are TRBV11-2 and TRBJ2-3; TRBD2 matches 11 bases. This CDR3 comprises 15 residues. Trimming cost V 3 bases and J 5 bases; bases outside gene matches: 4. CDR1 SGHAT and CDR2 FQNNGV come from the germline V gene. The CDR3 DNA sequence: TGTGCCAGCAGCTTCTCCGGGACTAGCGGAGATACGCAGTATTTT. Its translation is CASSFSGTSGDTQYF.

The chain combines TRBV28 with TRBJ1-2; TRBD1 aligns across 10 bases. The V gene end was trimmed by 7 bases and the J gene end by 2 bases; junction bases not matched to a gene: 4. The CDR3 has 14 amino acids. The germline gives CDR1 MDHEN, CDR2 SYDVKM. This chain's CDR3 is CASTSGQGNYGYTF. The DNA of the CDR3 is TGTGCCAGCACCTCGGGACAGGGGAACTATGGCTACACCTTC.

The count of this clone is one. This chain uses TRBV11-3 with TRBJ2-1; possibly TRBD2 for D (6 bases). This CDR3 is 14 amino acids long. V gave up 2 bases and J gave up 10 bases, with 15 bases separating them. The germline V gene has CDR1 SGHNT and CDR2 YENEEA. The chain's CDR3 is CASSLPRRGREQFF. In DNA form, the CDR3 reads TGTGCCAGCAGCTTACCTCGGCGTGGGAGGGAGCAGTTCTTC.

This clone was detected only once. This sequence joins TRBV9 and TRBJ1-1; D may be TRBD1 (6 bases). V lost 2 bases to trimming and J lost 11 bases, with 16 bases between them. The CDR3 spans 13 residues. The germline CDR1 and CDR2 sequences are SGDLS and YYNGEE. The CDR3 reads CASSVTVDRSAFF. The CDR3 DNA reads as TGTGCCAGCAGCGTTACCGTGGACAGAAGTGCTTTCTTT.

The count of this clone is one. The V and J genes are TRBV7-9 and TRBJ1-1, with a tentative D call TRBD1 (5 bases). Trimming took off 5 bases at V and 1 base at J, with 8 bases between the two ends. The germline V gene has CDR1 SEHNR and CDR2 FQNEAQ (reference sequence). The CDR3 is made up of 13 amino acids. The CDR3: CASSPQGNTEAFF. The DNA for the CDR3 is TGTGCCAGCAGCCCCCAGGGGAACACTGAAGCTTTCTTT.

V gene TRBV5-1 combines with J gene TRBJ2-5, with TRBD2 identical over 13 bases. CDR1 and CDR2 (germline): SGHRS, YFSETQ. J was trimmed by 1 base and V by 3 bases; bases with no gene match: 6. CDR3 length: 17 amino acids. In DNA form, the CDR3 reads TGCGCCAGCAGCTGGGGACTAGCGGGGCGCCTCCAAGAGACCCAGTACTTC. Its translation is CASSWGLAGRLQETQYF.

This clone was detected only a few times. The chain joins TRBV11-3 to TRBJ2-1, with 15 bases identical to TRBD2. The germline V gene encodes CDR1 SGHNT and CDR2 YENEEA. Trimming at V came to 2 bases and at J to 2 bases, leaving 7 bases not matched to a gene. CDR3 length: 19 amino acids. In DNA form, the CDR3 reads TGTGCCAGCAGCTTACGCCGGACTAGCGGGGGGGCAACCTACAATGAGCAGTTCTTC. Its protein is CASSLRRTSGGATYNEQFF.

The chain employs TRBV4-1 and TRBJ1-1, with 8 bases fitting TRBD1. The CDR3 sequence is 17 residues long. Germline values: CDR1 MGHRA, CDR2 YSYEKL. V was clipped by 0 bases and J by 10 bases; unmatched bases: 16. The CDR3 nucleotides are TGCGCCAGCAGCCAAGAAGGTCTAAGGACAGGGACTGTTGCAGCTTTCTTT. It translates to CASSQEGLRTGTVAAFF.

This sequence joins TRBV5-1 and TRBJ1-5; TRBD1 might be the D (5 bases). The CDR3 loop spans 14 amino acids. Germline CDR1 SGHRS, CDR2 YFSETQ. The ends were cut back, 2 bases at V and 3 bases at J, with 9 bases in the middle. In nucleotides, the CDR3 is TGCGCCAGCAGCTTTGGGGGGGACAATCAGCCCCAGCATTTT. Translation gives CASSFGGDNQPQHF.

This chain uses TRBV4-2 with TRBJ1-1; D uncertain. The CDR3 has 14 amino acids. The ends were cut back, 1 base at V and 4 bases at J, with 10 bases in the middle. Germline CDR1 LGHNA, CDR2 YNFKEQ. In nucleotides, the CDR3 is TGTGCCAGCAGCCAAGGTGGGAGGAGCACTGAAGCTTTCTTT. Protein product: CASSQGGRSTEAFF.

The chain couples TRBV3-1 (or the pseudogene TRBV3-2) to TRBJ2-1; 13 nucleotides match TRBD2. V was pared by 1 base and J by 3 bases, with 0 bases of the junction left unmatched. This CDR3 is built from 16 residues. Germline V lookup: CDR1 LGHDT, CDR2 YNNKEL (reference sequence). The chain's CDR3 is CASSQGTSGGYNEQFF. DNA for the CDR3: TGTGCCAGCAGCCAAGGGACTAGCGGGGGCTACAATGAGCAGTTCTTC.

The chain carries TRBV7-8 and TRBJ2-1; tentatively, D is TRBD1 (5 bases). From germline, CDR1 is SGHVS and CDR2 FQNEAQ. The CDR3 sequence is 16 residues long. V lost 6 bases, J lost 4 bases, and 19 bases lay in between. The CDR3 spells CASSLIQGIRYNEQFF. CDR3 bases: TGTGCCAGCAGTTTGATCCAGGGAATTCGGTACAATGAGCAGTTCTTC.

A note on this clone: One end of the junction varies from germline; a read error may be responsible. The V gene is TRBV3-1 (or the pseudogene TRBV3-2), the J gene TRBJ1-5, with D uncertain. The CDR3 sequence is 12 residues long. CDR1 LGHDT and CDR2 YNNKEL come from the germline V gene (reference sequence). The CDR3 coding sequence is TGTGCCAGCAGCCAACTGGAGCAGCTCCAGCATTTT. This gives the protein CASSQLEQLQHF.

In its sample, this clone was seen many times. CDR3 sequence reads: CASGRVTDTQYF. The CDR3 nucleotides are TGTGCCAGCGGGAGGGTCACAGATACGCAGTATTTT. The gene calls are TRBV12-3 or TRBV12-4 and TRBJ2-3; 7 bases fit TRBD2. After removal of 8 bases from V and 2 bases from J, the junction contained 1 base not matched to a gene. This CDR3 contains 12 residues.

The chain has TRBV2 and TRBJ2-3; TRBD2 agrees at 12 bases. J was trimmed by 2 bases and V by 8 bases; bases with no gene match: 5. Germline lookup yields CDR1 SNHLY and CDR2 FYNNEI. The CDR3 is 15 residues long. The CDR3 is CASARTSGTTDTQYF. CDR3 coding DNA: TGTGCCAGCGCTAGGACTAGCGGGACCACAGATACGCAGTATTTT. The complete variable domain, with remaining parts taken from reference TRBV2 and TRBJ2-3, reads EPEVTQTPSHQVTQMGQEVILRCVPISNHLYFYWYRQILGQKVEFLVSFYNNEISEKSEIFDDQFSVERPDGSNFTLKIRSTKLEDSAMYFCASARTSGTTDTQYFGPGTRLTVL.

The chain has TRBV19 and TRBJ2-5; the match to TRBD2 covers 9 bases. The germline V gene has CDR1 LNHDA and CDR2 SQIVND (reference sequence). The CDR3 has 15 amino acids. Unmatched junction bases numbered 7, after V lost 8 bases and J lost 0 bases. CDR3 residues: CASSSGEPYQETQYF. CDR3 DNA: TGTGCCAGTTCTAGCGGGGAGCCGTACCAAGAGACCCAGTACTTC.

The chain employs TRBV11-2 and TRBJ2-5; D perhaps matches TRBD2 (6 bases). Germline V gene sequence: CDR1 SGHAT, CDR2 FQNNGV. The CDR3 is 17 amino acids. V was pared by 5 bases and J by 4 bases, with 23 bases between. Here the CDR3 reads CASSRTRGRRERETQYF. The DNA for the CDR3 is TGTGCCAGCAGCCGCACCCGGGGACGGCGGGAACGAGAGACCCAGTACTTC.

The CDR3 DNA sequence: TGTGCCAGCAGTGAACCTAATCAGCCCCAGCATTTT. Protein: CASSEPNQPQHF. This rearrangement joins TRBV2 to TRBJ1-5; no reliable D call. This CDR3 has 12 residues. Trimming took 2 bases from V and 4 from J, leaving 3 bases between them. Germline lookup yields CDR1 SNHLY and CDR2 FYNNEI. Complete variable domain (other parts from reference TRBV2 and TRBJ1-5): EPEVTQTPSHQVTQMGQEVILRCVPISNHLYFYWYRQILGQKVEFLVSFYNNEISEKSEIFDDQFSVERPDGSNFTLKIRSTKLEDSAMYFCASSEPNQPQHFGDGTRLSIL.

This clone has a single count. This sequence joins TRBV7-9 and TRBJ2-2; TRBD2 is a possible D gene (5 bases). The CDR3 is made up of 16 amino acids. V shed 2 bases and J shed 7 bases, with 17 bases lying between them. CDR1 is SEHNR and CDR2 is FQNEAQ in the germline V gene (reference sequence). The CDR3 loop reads CASSLRAGGSSGELFF. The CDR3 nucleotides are TGTGCCAGCAGCTTACGGGCGGGCGGCTCTAGCGGGGAGCTGTTTTTT.

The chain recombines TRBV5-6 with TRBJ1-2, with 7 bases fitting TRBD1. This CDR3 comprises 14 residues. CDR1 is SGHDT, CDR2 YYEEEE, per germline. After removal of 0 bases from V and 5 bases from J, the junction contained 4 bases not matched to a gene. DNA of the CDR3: TGTGCCAGCAGCTTGGAAGGGGGCTCTTATGGCTACACCTTC. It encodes CASSLEGGSYGYTF.

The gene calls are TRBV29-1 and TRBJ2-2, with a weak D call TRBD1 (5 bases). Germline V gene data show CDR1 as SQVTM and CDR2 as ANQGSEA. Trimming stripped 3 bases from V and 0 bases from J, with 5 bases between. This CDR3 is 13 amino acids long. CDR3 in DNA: TGCAGCGTTGACAGGGCGAACACCGGGGAGCTGTTTTTT. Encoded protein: CSVDRANTGELFF.

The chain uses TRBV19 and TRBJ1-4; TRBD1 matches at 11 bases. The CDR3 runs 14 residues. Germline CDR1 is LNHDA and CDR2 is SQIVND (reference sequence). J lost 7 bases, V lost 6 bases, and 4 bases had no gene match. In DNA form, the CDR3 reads TGTGCCAGTAGCACCGGACAGGGGGCTGAAAAACTGTTTTTT. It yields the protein CASSTGQGAEKLFF.

CDR3 coding DNA: TGTGCCAGCAGCTCCTCGGGGGGACAAAATCAGCCCCAGCATTTT. Translated: CASSSSGGQNQPQHF. The chain recombines TRBV5-5 with TRBJ1-5, with a weak D call TRBD1 (6 bases). This CDR3 is built from 15 residues. Germline-derived CDR1 and CDR2 are SGHKS and YYEKEE (reference sequence). V gave up 3 bases and J gave up 4 bases, with 14 bases separating them. The full variable domain, its missing parts supplied by reference TRBV5-5 and TRBJ1-5, is DAGVTQSPTHLIKTRGQQVTLRCSPISGHKSVSWYQQVLGQGPQFIFQYYEKEERGRGNFPDRFSARQFPNYSSELNVNALLLGDSALYLCASSSSGGQNQPQHFGDGTRLSIL.

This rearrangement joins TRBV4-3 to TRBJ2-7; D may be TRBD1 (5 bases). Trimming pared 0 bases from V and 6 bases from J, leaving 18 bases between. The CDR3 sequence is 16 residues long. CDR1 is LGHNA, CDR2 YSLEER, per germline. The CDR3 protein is CASSQESAQGSGEQYF. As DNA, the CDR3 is TGCGCCAGCAGCCAAGAAAGCGCTCAGGGATCAGGCGAGCAGTACTTC.

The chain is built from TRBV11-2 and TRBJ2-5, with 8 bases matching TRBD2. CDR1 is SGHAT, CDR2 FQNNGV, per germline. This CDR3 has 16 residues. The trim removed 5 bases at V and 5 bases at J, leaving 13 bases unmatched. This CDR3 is CASSPPGGYQGETQYF. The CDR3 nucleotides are TGTGCCAGCAGCCCTCCGGGGGGGTACCAGGGGGAGACCCAGTACTTC.

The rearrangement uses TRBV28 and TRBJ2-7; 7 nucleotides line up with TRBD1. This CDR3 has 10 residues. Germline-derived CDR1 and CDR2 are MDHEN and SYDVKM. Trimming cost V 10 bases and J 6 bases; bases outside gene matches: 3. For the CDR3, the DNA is TGTGCCACAACAGGGGTCGAGCAGTACTTC. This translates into CATTGVEQYF.

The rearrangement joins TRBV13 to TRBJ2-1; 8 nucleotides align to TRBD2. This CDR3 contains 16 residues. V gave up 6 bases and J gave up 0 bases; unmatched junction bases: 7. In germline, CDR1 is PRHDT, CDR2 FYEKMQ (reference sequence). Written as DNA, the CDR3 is TGTGCCAGCAGGTATTCGGGGGGGATCTCCTACAATGAGCAGTTCTTC. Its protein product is CASRYSGGISYNEQFF. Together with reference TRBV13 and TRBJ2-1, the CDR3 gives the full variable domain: AAGVIQSPRHLIKEKRETATLKCYPIPRHDTVYWYQQGPGQDPQFLISFYEKMQSDKGSIPDRFSAQQFSDYHSELNMSSLELGDSALYFCASRYSGGISYNEQFFGPGTRLTVL.

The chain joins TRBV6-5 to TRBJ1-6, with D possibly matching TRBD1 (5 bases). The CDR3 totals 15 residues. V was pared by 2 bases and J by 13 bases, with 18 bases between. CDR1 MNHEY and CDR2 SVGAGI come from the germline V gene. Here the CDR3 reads CASSYTTGRPSPLHF. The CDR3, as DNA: TGTGCCAGCAGTTACACCACAGGTCGACCTTCGCCCCTCCACTTT.

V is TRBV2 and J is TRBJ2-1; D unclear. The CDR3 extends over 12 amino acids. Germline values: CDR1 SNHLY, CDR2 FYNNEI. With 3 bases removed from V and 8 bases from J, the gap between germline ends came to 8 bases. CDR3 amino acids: CASSDLRDEQFF. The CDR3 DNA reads TGTGCCAGCAGTGACCTTCGGGATGAGCAGTTCTTC. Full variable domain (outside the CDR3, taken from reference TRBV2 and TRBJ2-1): EPEVTQTPSHQVTQMGQEVILRCVPISNHLYFYWYRQILGQKVEFLVSFYNNEISEKSEIFDDQFSVERPDGSNFTLKIRSTKLEDSAMYFCASSDLRDEQFFGPGTRLTVL.